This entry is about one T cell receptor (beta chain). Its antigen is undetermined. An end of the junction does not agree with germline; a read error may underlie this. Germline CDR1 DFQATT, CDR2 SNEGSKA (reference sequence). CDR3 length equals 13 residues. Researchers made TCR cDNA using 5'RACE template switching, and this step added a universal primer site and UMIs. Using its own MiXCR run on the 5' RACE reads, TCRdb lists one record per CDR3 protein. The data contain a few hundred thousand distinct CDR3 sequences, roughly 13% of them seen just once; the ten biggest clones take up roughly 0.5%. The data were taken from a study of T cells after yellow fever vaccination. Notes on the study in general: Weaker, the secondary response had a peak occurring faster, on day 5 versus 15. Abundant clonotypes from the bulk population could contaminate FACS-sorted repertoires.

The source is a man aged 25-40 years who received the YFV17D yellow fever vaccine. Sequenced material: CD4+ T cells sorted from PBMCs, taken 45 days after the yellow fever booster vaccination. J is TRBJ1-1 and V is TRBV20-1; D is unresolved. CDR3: CRANRTTTPEAFF. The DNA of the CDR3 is TGCAGGGCTAACCGGACGACCACCCCTGAAGCTTTCTTT.